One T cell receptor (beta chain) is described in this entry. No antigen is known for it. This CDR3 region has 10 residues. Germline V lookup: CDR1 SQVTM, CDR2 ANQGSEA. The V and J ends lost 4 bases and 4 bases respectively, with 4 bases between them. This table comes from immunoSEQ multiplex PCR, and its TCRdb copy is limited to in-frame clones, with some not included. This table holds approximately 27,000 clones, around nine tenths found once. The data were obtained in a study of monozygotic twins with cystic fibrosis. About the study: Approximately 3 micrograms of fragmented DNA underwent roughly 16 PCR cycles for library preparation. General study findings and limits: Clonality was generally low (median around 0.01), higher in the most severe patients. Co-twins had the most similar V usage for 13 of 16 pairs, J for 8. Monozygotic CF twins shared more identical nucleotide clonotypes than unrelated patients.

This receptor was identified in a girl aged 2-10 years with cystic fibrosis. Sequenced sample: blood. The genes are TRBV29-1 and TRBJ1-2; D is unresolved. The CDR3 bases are TGCAGCGTTGGGGGCTATGGCTACACCTTC. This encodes CSVGGYGYTF.